A selection of T cell receptor beta chains follows, all from one sample in a study of shared clonotypes between healthy human individuals. Profiled with immunoSEQ multiplex PCR; TCRdb holds only in-frame clones, not every one. Here the sample spans about 600,000 clones, roughly 97% being singletons. Input material: naive CD4+ T cells sorted from blood. All receptors derive from a woman aged 30 to 39 in good health. CDR3s include the opening cysteine and the closing phenylalanine or tryptophan. The D gene is left open where the match is weak. A row's size may be missing; if present it is once, few, many or a size class.

. TRBD2 TRBJ2-3 TRBV29-1 CSVRTSGRTDTQYF TGCAGCGTACGGACTAGCGGGAGAACAGATACGCAGTATTTT
. . TRBJ1-4 TRBV28 CASSSLGGPTNEKLFF TGTGCCAGCAGTTCCCTGGGGGGGCCGACTAATGAAAAACTGTTTTTT
. TRBD1 TRBJ1-2 TRBV6-6 CASSGQGAIYGYTF TGTGCCAGCAGTGGACAGGGGGCGATCTATGGCTACACCTTC
. TRBD1 TRBJ1-4 TRBV7-9 CASSGWTGKNEKLFF TGTGCCAGCAGCGGGTGGACAGGGAAGAATGAAAAACTGTTTTTT
. TRBD1 TRBJ1-2 TRBV5-1 CASSLGRQGDGYTF TGCGCCAGCAGCTTGGGGCGGCAGGGGGATGGCTACACCTTC
. . TRBJ2-7 TRBV5-1 CASSSGGGHYEQYF TGCGCCAGCAGCTCCGGAGGCGGACACTACGAGCAGTACTTC
. . TRBJ2-3 TRBV6-6 CASSYTIRDTQYF TGTGCCAGCAGTTACACCATACGAGATACGCAGTATTTT
once . TRBJ1-5 TRBV2 CASSTQAPSNQPQHF TGTGCCAGCAGCACACAGGCGCCTAGCAATCAGCCCCAGCATTTT
. TRBD2 TRBJ2-1 TRBV11-2 CASSHRTSGSYNEQFF TGTGCCAGCAGCCATCGGACTAGCGGATCCTACAATGAGCAGTTCTTC
. . TRBJ2-3 TRBV28 CASSFSPGVQDTQYF TGTGCCAGCAGTTTCTCCCCCGGGGTCCAAGATACGCAGTATTTT
. TRBD1 TRBJ2-5 TRBV28 CASSLPDRGQKETQYF TGTGCCAGCAGTTTGCCCGACAGGGGTCAGAAAGAGACCCAGTACTTC
. TRBD1 TRBJ2-7 TRBV6-6 CASRPTGIVGYEQYF TGTGCCAGCCGGCCGACAGGGATCGTAGGCTACGAGCAGTACTTC
. . TRBJ2-7 TRBV15 CATSRGTGSYEQYF TGTGCCACCAGCAGAGGTACAGGATCCTACGAGCAGTACTTC
. TRBD1 TRBJ1-5 TRBV4-1 CASSQDPGGYDSNQPQHF TGCGCCAGCAGCCAAGATCCAGGGGGCTATGATAGCAATCAGCCCCAGCATTTT
. . TRBJ1-4 TRBV13 CASSLGRAEKLFF TGTGCCAGCAGCTTGGGGAGGGCCGAAAAACTGTTTTTT
. . TRBJ2-3 TRBV2 CAEQLGLTDTQYF TGTGCCGAACAACTAGGACTCACAGATACGCAGTATTTT
. . TRBJ2-3 TRBV29-1 CSVQEGLGTDTQYF TGCAGCGTTCAAGAGGGCCTTGGCACAGATACGCAGTATTTT